This T cell receptor beta chain was documented in a study of cytomegalovirus exposure and HLA in healthy donors. Broader study findings: Common viral pathogens seemed to be connected with several of the most significant clusters, according to a later analysis.

PCR employed 60 Vbeta and 13 Jbeta primers. Clones were sequenced by immunoSEQ multiplex PCR, and TCRdb holds only the in-frame ones, with some missing. The sample lists around 100,000 clones, roughly 70% occurring once. Germline V gene lookup returns CDR1 LGHNA and CDR2 YSLEER. This CDR3 contains 19 residues. Unmatched junction bases numbered 15, after V lost 3 bases and J lost 5 bases. A word on this clone: Antigen unknown.

This receptor was obtained from a man aged 25-45 years in good health and CMV-seropositive. V is TRBV4-3 and J is TRBJ2-5, with TRBD2 matching over 13 bases. The sample was PBMCs. The CDR3 coding sequence is TGCGCCAGCAGCCAGGATGAAAGGACTAGCGGGAGCCTAGGGGAGACCCAGTACTTC. Translation gives CASSQDERTSGSLGETQYF.